The 5 T cell receptor beta chains listed next were all sequenced from one sample in a study of T cell repertoires in cytomegalovirus infection. TCRdb independently ran MiXCR on the reads; one entry per CDR3 protein. The table shows around 130,000 distinct CDR3 sequences, with roughly 9% occurring only once. Input material: PBMCs. These receptor sequences come from a human donor in good health (CMV status not recorded). Some clones in this sample may be carry-over from other donors' samples.

This clonotype was picked up many times. The J gene is TRBJ2-1, the V gene TRBV12-3 or TRBV12-4; weak D call: TRBD2 (5 bases). V was clipped by 7 bases and J by 12 bases, with 19 bases between them. The CDR3 length is 13 residues. The CDR3 region is CASTKSTGVRQFF. CDR3 DNA: TGTGCCAGCACCAAAAGTACCGGGGTTAGGCAGTTCTTC.

The sample holds a few counts of this clonotype. The CDR3, as DNA: TGTGCCAGCAGACAGGGAGCTACCCGAGAGACCCAGTACTTC. Translation gives CASRQGATRETQYF. V usage is TRBV5-4 and J usage is TRBJ2-5, with a possible D match to TRBD1 (6 bases). Trimming removed 5 bases from V and 4 bases from J, with 15 bases in between. CDR3 length: 14 residues. Germline V gene data show CDR1 as SGHNT and CDR2 as YYREEE (reference sequence).

This clonotype was counted only a few times. This chain connects TRBV29-1 to TRBJ1-1; no clear D gene. The CDR3 is 14 amino acids. CDR1 and CDR2 (germline): SQVTM, ANQGSEA. Trimming removed 4 bases at V and 4 bases at J, with 16 bases between. CDR3 sequence: CSVVFRIDGTEAFF. In DNA form, the CDR3 reads TGCAGCGTTGTTTTCCGTATCGATGGCACTGAAGCTTTCTTT.

This clonotype was observed many times. The V call is TRBV7-9, the J call TRBJ2-1, with TRBD1 identical over 8 bases. CDR3 length: 15 residues. Per germline, CDR1 SEHNR and CDR2 FQNEAQ (reference sequence). V gave up 6 bases and J gave up 6 bases; unmatched junction bases: 10. CDR3 region: CASRHAGGAVNEQFF. Written as DNA, the CDR3 is TGTGCCAGCAGACACGCAGGGGGCGCAGTCAATGAGCAGTTCTTC.

This chain connects TRBV29-1 to TRBJ1-4; the D is unclear. Germline assignment: CDR1 SQVTM and CDR2 ANQGSEA. The V end lost 4 bases, the J end lost 3 bases, and 9 bases lay between the germline ends. The CDR3 has 13 amino acids. The CDR3: CSVGQDPNEKLFF. In nucleotides, the CDR3 is TGCAGCGTTGGCCAGGACCCTAATGAAAAACTGTTTTTT.